The 19 T cell receptor beta chains below were found in one sample sequenced in a study of cytomegalovirus exposure and HLA in healthy donors. In the PCR, 60 Vbeta and 13 Jbeta primers were used. Sequencing used immunoSEQ multiplex PCR; TCRdb keeps in-frame clones, though not all of them. This sample has 200,000 to 250,000 clones; roughly 85% occur once, and the top ten carry about 0.22%. Sequenced input: PBMCs. These TCRs come from a girl aged 2-10 years in good health and CMV-seronegative.

This rearrangement joins TRBV19 to TRBJ1-1; D is ambiguous. The CDR3 has 11 amino acids. Germline CDR1 LNHDA, CDR2 SQIVND (reference sequence). Trimming removed 8 bases from V and 1 base from J, with 5 bases in between. CDR3 region: CASRWNTEAFF. CDR3 DNA: TGTGCCAGTCGGTGGAACACTGAAGCTTTCTTT.

The chain recombines TRBV6-1 with TRBJ2-2; 12 bases map to TRBD2. J gave up 6 bases and V 4 bases, and 0 bases lay outside the gene matches. The CDR3 runs to 14 residues. Germline CDR1 MNHNS, CDR2 SASEGT. The CDR3 sequence is CASSGLAGAGELFF. DNA of the CDR3: TGTGCCAGCAGTGGACTAGCGGGGGCCGGGGAGCTGTTTTTT.

This clone has a single count. The chain has TRBV30 and TRBJ1-3; 12 bases agree with TRBD1. V trimming: 0 bases; J trimming: 1 base; junction bases outside the gene matches: 1. Germline V CDR1 and CDR2: GTSNPN, SVGIG (reference sequence). This CDR3 is 16 amino acids long. The CDR3 DNA follows: TGTGCCTGGAGTGTGGGACAGGGGGCTTCTGGAAACACCATATATTTT. This translates into CAWSVGQGASGNTIYF.

J is TRBJ2-7 and V is TRBV5-4; 8 positions match TRBD2. The J segment lost 0 bases and the V segment lost 4 bases, leaving 3 bases of the junction unmatched. The CDR3 covers 14 residues. Germline CDR1 and CDR2: SGHNT and YYREEE (reference sequence). CDR3 amino acids: CASSRTSGSYEQYF. The CDR3 bases are TGTGCCAGCAGCCGTACTAGCGGCTCCTACGAGCAGTACTTC.

This clone was seen a single time. The rearrangement joins TRBV7-2 to TRBJ1-6, with 8 bases lining up with TRBD1. Germline V CDR1 and CDR2: SGHTA, FQGNSA. This CDR3 spans 16 amino acids. V lost 1 base and J lost 7; bases outside the gene matches: 6. CDR3 sequence (DNA): TGTGCCAGCAGCTTAGGAGGACAGGGAGGGAATTCACCCCTCCACTTT. Protein: CASSLGGQGGNSPLHF.

Note on this clone: Other nucleotide sequences in the sample specify the same CDR3. J is TRBJ2-1 and V is TRBV6-5; 14 bases fit TRBD2. The germline V gene has CDR1 MNHEY and CDR2 SVGAGI. After removal of 0 bases from V and 6 bases from J, the junction contained 1 base not matched to a gene. The CDR3 has 16 residues. CDR3 protein: CASSYSGLAGANEQFF. The CDR3 coding sequence is TGTGCCAGCAGTTACTCGGGACTAGCGGGAGCCAATGAGCAGTTCTTC.

The CDR3 sequence is CASSLSRGPYSYEQYF. The CDR3 coding sequence is TGTGCCAGCAGCCTCTCGCGGGGGCCCTATTCCTACGAGCAGTACTTC. The chain couples TRBV7-9 to TRBJ2-7; TRBD2 might be the D (7 bases). The CDR3 totals 16 residues. Trimming took off 5 bases at V and 1 base at J, with 18 bases between the two ends. Germline CDR1 and CDR2: SEHNR and FQNEAQ (reference sequence).

The chain combines TRBV27 with TRBJ1-5, with TRBD1 matching over 7 bases. J lost 1 base, V lost 6 bases, and 6 bases had no gene match. The CDR3 loop spans 15 amino acids. Per the germline V gene, CDR1 is MNHEY and CDR2 is SMNVEV (reference sequence). The CDR3 sequence: CASSGGGGSNQPQHF. Here the CDR3 DNA reads TGTGCCAGCAGCGGAGGGGGCGGGAGCAATCAGCCCCAGCATTTT.

This clone was found once. CDR3 in amino acids: CASSLSGQGFRNGELFF. The CDR3 DNA follows: TGTGCCAGCAGCTTAAGTGGACAGGGGTTTCGAAACGGGGAGCTGTTTTTT. This chain uses TRBV13 with TRBJ2-2; 9 bases are a match to TRBD1. V was pared by 2 bases and J by 7 bases, with 11 bases of the junction left unmatched. Germline V gene data show CDR1 as PRHDT and CDR2 as FYEKMQ (reference sequence). The CDR3 runs to 17 residues.

J is TRBJ1-3 and V is TRBV30, with 7 positions matching TRBD1. Germline CDR1 reads GTSNPN; CDR2 reads SVGIG (reference sequence). Trimming cost V 5 bases and J 0 bases; bases outside gene matches: 10. This CDR3 has 16 residues. The CDR3 loop is CAWSHRTGFSGNTIYF. CDR3 coding DNA: TGTGCCTGGTCCCACCGGACAGGTTTCTCTGGAAACACCATATATTTT.

This rearrangement joins TRBV19 to TRBJ2-1; no clear D. Trimming cost V 3 bases and J 4 bases, with 7 bases left between them. Germline assignment: CDR1 LNHDA and CDR2 SQIVND (reference sequence). This CDR3 region has 13 residues. CDR3 in amino acids: CASSITEYNEQFF. CDR3 DNA: TGTGCCAGTAGTATTACAGAGTACAATGAGCAGTTCTTC.

Here the CDR3 reads CASSPDRQGYGYTF. As DNA, the CDR3 is TGTGCCAGCAGTCCCGACCGACAGGGCTATGGCTACACCTTC. The genes are TRBV27 and TRBJ1-2; 7 bases are shared with TRBD1. The germline CDR1 and CDR2 sequences are MNHEY and SMNVEV (reference sequence). The CDR3 is 14 residues long. V shed 5 bases, J shed 4 bases, and the junction held 7 bases outside the gene matches.

The chain couples TRBV6-5 to TRBJ2-7, with D possibly being TRBD1 (6 bases). Germline V CDR1 and CDR2: MNHEY, SVGAGI. The V gene lost 4 bases and the J gene lost 2 bases, with 12 bases spanning the gap. CDR3 length equals 14 residues. CDR3 nucleotide sequence: TGTGCCAGCAGTTCGGACAGTCCACCCTACGAGCAGTACTTC. This encodes CASSSDSPPYEQYF.

In this sample, this clone turned up once. This chain links TRBV7-9 with TRBJ2-1; possibly TRBD2 for D (6 bases). The germline V gene has CDR1 SEHNR and CDR2 FQNEAQ (reference sequence). Trimming stripped 4 bases from V and 3 bases from J, with 13 bases between. This CDR3 is 15 amino acids long. The CDR3 coding sequence is TGTGCCAGCAGCTCGACTAGACCCAACTACAATGAGCAGTTCTTC. Protein product: CASSSTRPNYNEQFF.

The V and J genes are TRBV19 and TRBJ2-1; 8 nucleotides line up with TRBD1. The CDR3 is made up of 15 amino acids. The V segment lost 3 bases and the J segment 2 bases; nucleotides outside the gene matches: 3. In germline, CDR1 is LNHDA, CDR2 SQIVND (reference sequence). CDR3 amino acids: CASSIRDRTYNEQFF. The DNA of the CDR3 is TGTGCCAGTAGTATCCGGGACAGGACCTACAATGAGCAGTTCTTC.

The V gene is TRBV7-9, the J gene TRBJ2-5; TRBD1 matches 8 bases. This CDR3 is 15 amino acids long. CDR1 SEHNR and CDR2 FQNEAQ come from the germline V gene (reference sequence). The V and J ends lost 5 bases and 4 bases, in that order; junction bases with no gene match: 9. DNA of the CDR3: TGTGCCAGCAGCGCCCGGGACAGGCTGCCAGAGACCCAGTACTTC. It translates to CASSARDRLPETQYF.

J is TRBJ2-3 and V is TRBV10-3; D remains ambiguous. The CDR3 length is 11 residues. Germline V CDR1 and CDR2: ENHRY, SYGVKD. V gave up 4 bases and J gave up 5 bases, with 4 bases separating them. CDR3 in DNA: TGTGCCATCAGTGTCGGAGATACGCAGTATTTT. Protein product: CAISVGDTQYF.

V is TRBV7-6 and J is TRBJ1-4, with no clear D. The CDR3 runs 15 residues. From germline, CDR1 is SGHVS and CDR2 FNYEAQ. The ends were cut back, 2 bases at V and 4 bases at J, with 11 bases in the middle. This CDR3 reads CASSLNSRVNEKLFF. CDR3 in DNA: TGTGCCAGCAGCTTAAATTCGAGGGTTAATGAAAAACTGTTTTTT.

The rearrangement links TRBV4-1 to TRBJ1-5, with 7 positions matching TRBD1. Germline V lookup: CDR1 MGHRA, CDR2 YSYEKL. This CDR3 has 18 amino acids. J gave up 3 bases and V 0 bases, and 11 bases lay outside the gene matches. CDR3: CASSQDQTGLGDNQPQHF. The CDR3 nucleotides are TGCGCCAGCAGCCAAGATCAGACAGGGCTTGGGGACAATCAGCCCCAGCATTTT.